The 8 T cell receptor beta chains in this list originate from one sample, sequenced in a study of long-term antiretroviral therapy in people with HIV. Investigators performed immunoSEQ version v3.0 at survey level. Clones were read by immunoSEQ multiplex PCR, and TCRdb kept only the in-frame ones, dropping some. The repertoire includes more than 15,000 clones, 75% to 85% of them detected once, and approximately 8.3% sits in the top ten. Sample: unsorted PBMCs, taken 0.3 years after starting antiretroviral therapy. These receptors were taken from a man aged 18 to 29 with HIV.

The chain is built from TRBV5-1 and TRBJ2-1; tentatively, D is TRBD1 or TRBD2 (7 bases each). Trimming cost V 5 bases and J 8 bases, with 20 bases left between them. This CDR3 spans 15 amino acids. In germline, CDR1 is SGHRS, CDR2 YFSETQ. The chain's CDR3 is CASRFTPGGADEQFF. CDR3 sequence (DNA): TGCGCCAGCAGGTTCACACCAGGGGGGGCCGATGAGCAGTTCTTC.

V gene TRBV6-1 combines with J gene TRBJ1-2; D call uncertain. V gave up 3 bases and J gave up 2 bases, with 13 bases separating them. This CDR3 has 15 amino acids. Germline V gives CDR1 MNHNS, CDR2 SASEGT. The CDR3 nucleotides are TGTGCCAGCAGTGAGTCGTACGGGGAGAACTATGGCTACACCTTC. Protein sequence: CASSESYGENYGYTF.

V gene TRBV9 combines with J gene TRBJ1-2, with 9 bases matching TRBD1. Trimming removed 4 bases from V and 8 bases from J; junction bases left unmatched: 15. The germline gives CDR1 SGDLS, CDR2 YYNGEE. This CDR3 contains 16 residues. Here the CDR3 reads CASSPRGTGGSDGYTF. DNA of the CDR3: TGTGCCAGCAGCCCGAGAGGAACAGGGGGCAGTGACGGCTACACCTTC.

This clone has more than one count but fewer than ten. This rearrangement joins TRBV6-5 to TRBJ1-1; D unclear. Trimming pared 6 bases from V and 3 bases from J, leaving 17 bases between. The germline CDR1 and CDR2 sequences are MNHEY and SVGAGI. The CDR3 totals 15 residues. Here the CDR3 DNA reads TGTGCCAGCAGCCCCAACTTCGAGGGCGACACTGAAGCTTTCTTT. Protein: CASSPNFEGDTEAFF.

The gene calls are TRBV7-6 and TRBJ2-2; D may correspond to TRBD1 or TRBD2 (5 bases each). Trimming cost V 4 bases and J 1 base, with 13 bases left between them. The V gene's germline CDR1 is SGHVS and CDR2 FNYEAQ. The CDR3 totals 16 residues. In DNA form, the CDR3 reads TGTGCCAGCAGCTCCCCCGGGACGTGGAACACCGGGGAGCTGTTTTTT. Encoded protein: CASSSPGTWNTGELFF.

This clone has just one count. The chain uses TRBV29-1 and TRBJ2-3, with a possible D match to TRBD1 (6 bases). The CDR3 has 14 residues. Germline CDR1 SQVTM, CDR2 ANQGSEA. V was shortened by 4 bases and J by 2 bases, with 13 bases between the two germline ends. The chain's CDR3 is CSVGIEGVTDTQYF. CDR3 nucleotide sequence: TGCAGCGTTGGGATCGAGGGGGTCACAGATACGCAGTATTTT.

The rearrangement links TRBV6-6 to TRBJ2-1, with TRBD1 matching over 7 bases. J gave up 1 base and V 6 bases, and 6 bases lay outside the gene matches. The CDR3 is made up of 15 amino acids. Germline V lookup: CDR1 MNHNY, CDR2 SVGAGI (reference sequence). The CDR3 loop reads CASRLTGDSYNEQFF. The CDR3 region has the DNA TGTGCCAGCAGACTTACAGGGGATTCCTACAATGAGCAGTTCTTC.

This chain links TRBV7-8 with TRBJ2-5, with D unclear. V was clipped by 4 bases and J by 7 bases, with 16 bases between them. This CDR3 region has 14 residues. Germline lookup yields CDR1 SGHVS and CDR2 FQNEAQ. For the CDR3, the DNA is TGTGCCAGCAGCTCCATTAGCCAGTTTGGGACCCAGTACTTC. It codes for CASSSISQFGTQYF.